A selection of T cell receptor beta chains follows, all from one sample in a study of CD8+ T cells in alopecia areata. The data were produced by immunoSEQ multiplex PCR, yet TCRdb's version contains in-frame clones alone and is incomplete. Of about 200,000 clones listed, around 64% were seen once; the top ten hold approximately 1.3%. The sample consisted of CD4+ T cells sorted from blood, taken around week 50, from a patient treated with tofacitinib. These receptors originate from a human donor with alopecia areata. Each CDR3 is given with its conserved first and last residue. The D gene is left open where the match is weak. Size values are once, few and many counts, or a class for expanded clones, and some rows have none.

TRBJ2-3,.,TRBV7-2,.,CASSPPSTDTQYF,TGTGCCAGCAGCCCTCCAAGCACAGATACGCAGTATTTT
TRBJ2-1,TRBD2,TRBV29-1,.,CSVKRGGTRSEQFF,TGCAGCGTAAAGCGGGGGGGGACTCGTAGTGAGCAGTTCTTC
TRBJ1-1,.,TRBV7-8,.,CASSLGGRNTEAFF,TGTGCCAGCAGCTTAGGGGGTCGGAACACTGAAGCTTTCTTT
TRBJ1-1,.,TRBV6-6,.,CASSRDTEAFF,TGTGCCAGCAGCCGGGACACTGAAGCTTTCTTT
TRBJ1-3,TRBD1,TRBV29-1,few,CSAKTGVNSGNTIYF,TGCAGCGCCAAGACAGGGGTCAACTCTGGAAACACCATATATTTT
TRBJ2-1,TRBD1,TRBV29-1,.,CSADRGGFNEQFF,TGCAGCGCGGACAGGGGGGGCTTCAATGAGCAGTTCTTC
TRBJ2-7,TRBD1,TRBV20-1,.,CSADRVDEQYF,TGCAGTGCTGACAGGGTAGACGAGCAGTACTTC
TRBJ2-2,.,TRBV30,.,CAWSPKLAPNTGELFF,TGTGCCTGGAGCCCGAAGTTGGCACCGAACACCGGGGAGCTGTTTTTT
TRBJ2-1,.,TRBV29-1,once,CSVEGLSYNEQFF,TGCAGCGTTGAGGGACTCTCCTACAATGAGCAGTTCTTC
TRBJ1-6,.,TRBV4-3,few,CASSQGAGSTPLHF,TGCGCCAGCAGCCAGGGGGCCGGGTCTACACCCCTCCACTTT
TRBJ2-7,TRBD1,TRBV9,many,CASSKGVAGGSYEQYF,TGTGCCAGCAGCAAAGGGGTTGCAGGGGGTTCCTACGAGCAGTACTTC
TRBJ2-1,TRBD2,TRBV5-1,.,CASSLEGGGGYEQFF,TGCGCCAGCAGCTTGGAGGGCGGGGGAGGATATGAGCAGTTCTTC
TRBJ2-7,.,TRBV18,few,CASSRTGEEQYF,TGTGCCAGCTCACGCACGGGGGAAGAGCAGTACTTC
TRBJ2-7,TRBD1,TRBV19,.,CASSLIQGGEQYF,TGTGCCAGTAGTTTGATACAGGGGGGCGAGCAGTACTTC
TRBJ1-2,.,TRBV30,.,CAWSRRVYGYTF,TGTGCCTGGAGCCGGAGGGTATATGGCTACACCTTC
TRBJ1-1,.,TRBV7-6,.,CASSFEGSTEAFF,TGTGCCAGCAGCTTTGAAGGCAGCACTGAAGCTTTCTTT
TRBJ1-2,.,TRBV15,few,CATYGGPSYGYTF,TGTGCCACCTACGGGGGGCCCTCCTATGGCTACACCTTC
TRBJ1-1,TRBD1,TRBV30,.,CAWGGRGQYGTEAFF,TGTGCCTGGGGCGGGCGGGGACAGTACGGGACTGAAGCTTTCTTT
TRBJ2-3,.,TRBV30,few,CAWSVRWGSSLTDTQYF,TGTGCCTGGAGTGTACGGTGGGGTAGCTCTTTGACAGATACGCAGTATTTT
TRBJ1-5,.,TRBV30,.,CAWSAKTGRRNQPQHF,TGTGCCTGGAGTGCGAAGACAGGAAGACGAAATCAGCCCCAGCATTTT
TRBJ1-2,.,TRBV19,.,CASSARGLNYGYTF,TGTGCCAGTAGTGCCCGGGGCCTCAACTATGGCTACACCTTC
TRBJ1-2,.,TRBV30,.,CAWSVNPLISYGYTF,TGTGCCTGGAGTGTTAACCCGTTGATATCCTATGGCTACACCTTC
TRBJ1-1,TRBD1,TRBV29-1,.,CSVGTLTGGSEAFF,TGCAGCGTTGGAACCCTAACAGGGGGGTCTGAAGCTTTCTTT
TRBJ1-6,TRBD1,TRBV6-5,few,CASSDRPGGPPLHF,TGTGCCAGCAGTGACAGACCAGGGGGACCACCCCTCCACTTT
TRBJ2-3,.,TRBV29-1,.,CSVPGDGIHTQYF,TGCAGCGTTCCAGGGGACGGGATCCATACGCAGTATTTT
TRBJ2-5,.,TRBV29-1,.,CSAAQIEETQYF,TGCAGCGCCGCACAAATCGAAGAGACCCAGTACTTC
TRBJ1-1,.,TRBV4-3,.,CASSHPTDNTEAFF,TGCGCCAGCAGCCATCCGACAGATAACACTGAAGCTTTCTTT
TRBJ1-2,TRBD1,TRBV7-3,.,CASSATGNYGYTF,TGTGCCAGCAGCGCGACAGGGAACTATGGCTACACCTTC
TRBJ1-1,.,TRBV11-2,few,CASSRTQNTEAFF,TGTGCCAGCAGCCGAACGCAAAACACTGAAGCTTTCTTT
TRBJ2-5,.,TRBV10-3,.,CAISESAGKETQYF,TGTGCCATCAGTGAGTCCGCAGGCAAAGAGACCCAGTACTTC
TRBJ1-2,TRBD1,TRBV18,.,CASSGQGFYGYTF,TGTGCCAGCTCAGGACAGGGATTCTATGGCTACACCTTC
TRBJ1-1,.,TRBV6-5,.,CASRRGAYTEAFF,TGTGCCAGCAGAAGGGGTGCGTACACTGAAGCTTTCTTT
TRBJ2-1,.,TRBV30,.,CAWSVGLRTINEQFF,TGTGCCTGGAGTGTAGGTTTGAGAACTATCAATGAGCAGTTCTTC
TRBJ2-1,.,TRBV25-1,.,CASRGQGLANNEQFF,TGTGCCAGCAGGGGTCAAGGGTTGGCAAACAATGAGCAGTTCTTC
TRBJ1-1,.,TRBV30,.,CAWSRRGGTEAFF,TGTGCCTGGAGTAGGAGGGGAGGCACTGAAGCTTTCTTT
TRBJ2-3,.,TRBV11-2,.,CASSLDPGEGADTQYF,TGTGCCAGCAGCTTAGATCCAGGGGAAGGTGCAGATACGCAGTATTTT
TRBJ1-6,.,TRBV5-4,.,CASSLGAAGPQPLHF,TGTGCCAGCAGCTTGGGAGCCGCGGGACCTCAGCCCCTCCACTTT
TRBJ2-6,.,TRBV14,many,CASSPGVGRGANVLTF,TGTGCCAGCAGCCCAGGTGTTGGGAGAGGGGCCAACGTCCTGACTTTC
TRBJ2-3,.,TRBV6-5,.,CASSGPFNTDTQYF,TGTGCCAGCAGTGGACCTTTCAACACAGATACGCAGTATTTT
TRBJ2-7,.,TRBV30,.,CAWRDQISYEQYF,TGTGCCTGGAGGGATCAGATCTCCTACGAGCAGTACTTC
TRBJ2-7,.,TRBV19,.,CASSIRGGEQYF,TGTGCCAGTAGTATACGGGGCGGCGAGCAGTACTTC
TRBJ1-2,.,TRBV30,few,CAWSAGTGYGYTF,TGTGCCTGGAGCGCCGGGACCGGCTATGGCTACACCTTC
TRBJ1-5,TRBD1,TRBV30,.,CAWSVGGGTNQPQHF,TGTGCCTGGAGTGTCGGAGGGGGCACAAATCAGCCCCAGCATTTT
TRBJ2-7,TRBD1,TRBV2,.,CASSERTGTYEQYF,TGTGCCAGCAGTGAACGGACAGGGACCTACGAGCAGTACTTC
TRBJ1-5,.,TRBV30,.,CAWGLHTGNQPQHF,TGTGCCTGGGGCCTTCACACTGGAAATCAGCCCCAGCATTTT
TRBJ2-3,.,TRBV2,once,CASRTPVLDTQYF,TGTGCCAGCAGAACCCCGGTGTTAGATACGCAGTATTTT
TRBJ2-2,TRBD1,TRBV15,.,CATSRDRQGITGELFF,TGTGCCACCAGCAGAGACAGACAGGGCATCACCGGGGAGCTGTTTTTT